One and the same sample provided the 2 T cell receptor beta chains below, sequenced in a study of T cells in Graves' hyperthyroidism and ophthalmopathy. Regions amplified from RNA transcripts were the TCR beta CDR3 regions. TCR CDR3 regions were first amplified by RT-PCR with HTBI primers. TCRdb fed the multiplex PCR reads into MiXCR, producing one record per CDR3 protein. The profile covers 400,000 or so distinct CDR3 sequences, with over 12% appearing a single time and about 21% taken by the ten largest. Sequenced input: blood. The origin of the receptors is a woman in her sixties with Graves' ophthalmopathy.

The chain employs TRBV7-2 and TRBJ2-5; the match to TRBD2 covers 10 bases. Germline V lookup: CDR1 SGHTA, CDR2 FQGNSA. The CDR3 totals 14 residues. The trim removed 4 bases at V and 5 bases at J, leaving 4 bases unmatched. CDR3: CASSYGLAAETQYF. As DNA, the CDR3 is TGTGCCAGCAGCTACGGACTAGCGGCGGAGACCCAGTACTTC. The entire variable domain, with the rest obtained from reference TRBV7-2 and TRBJ2-5, is as follows: GAGVSQSPSNKVTEKGKDVELRCDPISGHTALYWYRQSLGQGLEFLIYFQGNSAPDKSGLPSDRFSAERTGGSVSTLTIQRTQQEDSAVYLCASSYGLAAETQYFGPGTRLLVL.

There are many counts of this clonotype. This chain joins TRBV7-9 and TRBJ2-7; weak D call: TRBD1 (6 bases). Deletions cut 1 base from V and 4 bases from J, with 11 bases between. Germline V CDR1 and CDR2: SEHNR, FQNEAQ (reference sequence). The CDR3 covers 14 residues. The DNA for the CDR3 is TGTGCCAGCAGCTTAGGAGCCACAGGGTACGAGCAGTACTTC. Translation: CASSLGATGYEQYF.